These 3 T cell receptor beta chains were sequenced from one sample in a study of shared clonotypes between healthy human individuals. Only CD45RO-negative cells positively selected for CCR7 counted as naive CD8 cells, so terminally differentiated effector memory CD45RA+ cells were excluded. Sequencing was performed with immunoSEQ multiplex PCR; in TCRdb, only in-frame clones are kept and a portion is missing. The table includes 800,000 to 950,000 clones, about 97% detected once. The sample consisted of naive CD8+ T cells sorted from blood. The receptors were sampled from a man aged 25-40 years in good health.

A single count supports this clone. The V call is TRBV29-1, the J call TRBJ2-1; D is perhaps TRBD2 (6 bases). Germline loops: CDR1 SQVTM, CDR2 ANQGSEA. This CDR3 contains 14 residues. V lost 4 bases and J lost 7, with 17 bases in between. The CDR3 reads CSVGGLQSGNEQFF. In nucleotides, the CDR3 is TGCAGCGTTGGGGGACTGCAGAGCGGGAATGAGCAGTTCTTC.

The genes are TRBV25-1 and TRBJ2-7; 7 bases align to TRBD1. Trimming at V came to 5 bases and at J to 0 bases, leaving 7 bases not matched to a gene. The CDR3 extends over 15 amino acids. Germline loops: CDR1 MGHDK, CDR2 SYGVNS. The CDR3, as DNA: TGTGCCAGCAGTAGACAGGGACCCGGCTCCTACGAGCAGTACTTC. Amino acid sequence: CASSRQGPGSYEQYF.

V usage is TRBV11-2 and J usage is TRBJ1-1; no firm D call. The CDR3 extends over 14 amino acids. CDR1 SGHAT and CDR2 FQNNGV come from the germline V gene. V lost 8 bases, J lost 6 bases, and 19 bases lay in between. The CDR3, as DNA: TGTGCCAGCGCCCGCGGGCAGCAGTACGCTGAAGCTTTCTTT. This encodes CASARGQQYAEAFF.